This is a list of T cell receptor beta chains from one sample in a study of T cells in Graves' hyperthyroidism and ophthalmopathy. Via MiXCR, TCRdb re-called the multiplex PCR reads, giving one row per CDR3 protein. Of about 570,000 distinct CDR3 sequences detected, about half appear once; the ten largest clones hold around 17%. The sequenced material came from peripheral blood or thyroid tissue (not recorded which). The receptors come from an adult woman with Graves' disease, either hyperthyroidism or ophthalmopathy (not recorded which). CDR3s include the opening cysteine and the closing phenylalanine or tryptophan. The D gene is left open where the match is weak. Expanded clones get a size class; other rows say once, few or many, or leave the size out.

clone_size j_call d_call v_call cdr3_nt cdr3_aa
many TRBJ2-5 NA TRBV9 TGTGCCAGCAGCGCTCCCAGGGAAGAGACCCAGTACTTC CASSAPREETQYF
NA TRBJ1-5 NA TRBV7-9 TGTGCCAGCAGCTTAGATTGGCATGAGCAGCATTTT CASSLDWHEQHF
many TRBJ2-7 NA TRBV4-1 TGCGCCAGCAGCCAAGGTCCGACTACAGGCTACGAGCAGTACTTC CASSQGPTTGYEQYF
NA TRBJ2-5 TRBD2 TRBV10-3 TGTGCCATCAGTGGGAGGGAGCTTGCGGGAGAAGAGACCCAGTACTTC CAISGRELAGEETQYF
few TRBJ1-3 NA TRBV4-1 TGCGCCAGCAGCCAACCGTTAATGGGGTACGGAAACACCATATATTTT CASSQPLMGYGNTIYF
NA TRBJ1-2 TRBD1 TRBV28 TGTGCCAGCTCGCAAGGGGGCGGCTATGGCTACACCTTC CASSQGGGYGYTF
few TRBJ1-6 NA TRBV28 TGTGCCAGCAGTGCACTGGACAGAGCCGGGAGCTCCTATAATTCACCCCTCCACTTT CASSALDRAGSSYNSPLHF
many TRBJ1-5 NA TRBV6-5 TGTGCCAGCAGTGAAAGGAGGACAAGCAATCAGCCCCAGCATTTT CASSERRTSNQPQHF
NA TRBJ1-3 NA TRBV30 TGTGCCTCGGAGTTGGCGGCGCCGGGGGGAAACACCATATATTTT CASELAAPGGNTIYF
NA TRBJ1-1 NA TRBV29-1 TGCAGCGTCGAGCCCAGGGCTACGATGAACACTGAAGCTTTCTTT CSVEPRATMNTEAFF
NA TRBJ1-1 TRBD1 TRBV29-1 TGCAGCGTCCCACGGGACAGGGTTGGACCGACTGAAGCTTTCTTT CSVPRDRVGPTEAFF
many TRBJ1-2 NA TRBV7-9 TGTGCCAGCAGCTCCTTCTATGGCTACACCTTC CASSSFYGYTF
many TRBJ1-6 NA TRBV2 TGTGCCAGCACTTACGCGACAGCAGATAATTCACCCCTCCACTTT CASTYATADNSPLHF
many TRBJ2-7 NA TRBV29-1 TGCAGCGTTGGGGGCCCGGGACCCAGCTCCTACGAGCAGTACTTC CSVGGPGPSSYEQYF
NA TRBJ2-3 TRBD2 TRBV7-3 TGTGCCAGCAGCGCTAGCGGGAGTCAGGCAGATACGCAGTATTTT CASSASGSQADTQYF
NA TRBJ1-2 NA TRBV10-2 TGTGCCAGCAGCGAAGACACGACTAACTATGGCTACACCTTC CASSEDTTNYGYTF
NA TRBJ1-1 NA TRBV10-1 TGCGCCAGCACTCGGACAATGGGGACTGAAGCTTTCTTT CASTRTMGTEAFF
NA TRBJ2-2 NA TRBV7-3 TGTGCCAGCAGCCGGACGGACGGGGAGCTGTTTTTT CASSRTDGELFF
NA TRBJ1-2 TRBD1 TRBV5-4 TGTGCCAGCAGGTCCTTCGGGACAGGGAACGGCTACACCTTC CASRSFGTGNGYTF
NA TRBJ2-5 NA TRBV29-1 TGCAGCGTTGCGGCGGGGTCTAGTCAAGAGACCCAGTACTTC CSVAAGSSQETQYF
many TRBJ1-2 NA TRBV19 TGTGCCAGTACCATTCAGGGTATTGGTGGCTACACCTTC CASTIQGIGGYTF
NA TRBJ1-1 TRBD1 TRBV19 TGTGCCAGTAGTATAGATCAGGGACAGAAGAACACTGAAGCTTTCTTT CASSIDQGQKNTEAFF
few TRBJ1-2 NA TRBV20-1 TGCAGTGCTAGAGGAACGGGAGACAACTACGGCTACACCTTC CSARGTGDNYGYTF
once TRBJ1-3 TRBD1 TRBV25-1 TGTGCCAGCGGGACAGGGGCTGGAAACACCATATATTTT CASGTGAGNTIYF
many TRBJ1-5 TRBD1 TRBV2 TGTGCCAGCAGGCCAAGACAGACAGGGGACCGATATAGCAATCAGCCCCAGCATTTT CASRPRQTGDRYSNQPQHF
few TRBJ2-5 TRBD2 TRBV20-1 TGCAGTGCGAGACCCGGGGAGGGCCTACACCCTAAAGAGACCCAGTACTTC CSARPGEGLHPKETQYF
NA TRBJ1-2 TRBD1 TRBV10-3 TGTGCCATCAGTGCTTTGAGGGGCAGACCACACGCGACAGGGGGGAGGGGCTACACCTTC CAISALRGRPHATGGRGYTF
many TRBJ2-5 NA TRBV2 TGTGCCAGCAGGGAGGGGCAGCAAGAGACCCAGTACTTC CASREGQQETQYF
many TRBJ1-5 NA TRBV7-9 TGTGCCAGCAGCTTAGGGGGATCTCCGAATCAGCCCCAGCATTTT CASSLGGSPNQPQHF
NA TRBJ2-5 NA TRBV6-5 TGTGCCAGCAGGGGGGGTTCGCGGGAGACCCAGTACTTC CASRGGSRETQYF
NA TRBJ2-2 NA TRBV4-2 TGTGCCAGCAGCCACGGACAGTTATACACCGGGGAGCTGTTTTTT CASSHGQLYTGELFF
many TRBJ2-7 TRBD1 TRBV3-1 TGTGCCAGCAGCCACCGGGGACAGGGGAAGTACGAGCAGTACTTC CASSHRGQGKYEQYF
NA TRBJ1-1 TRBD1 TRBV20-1 TGCAGTGCTCAACTGGACAGGGTAGAGACTGAAGCTTTCTTT CSAQLDRVETEAFF
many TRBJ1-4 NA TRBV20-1 TGCAGTGCGCGGACAGTTGCAACTAATGAAAAACTGTTTTTT CSARTVATNEKLFF
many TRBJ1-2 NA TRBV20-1 TGCAGTGCCGAAAGCCCTTACTATGGCTACACCTTC CSAESPYYGYTF
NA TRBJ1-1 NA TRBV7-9 TGTGCCAGCAGCGTAAGCCCCGGGACTGAAGCTTTCTTT CASSVSPGTEAFF
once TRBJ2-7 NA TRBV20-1 TGCAGTGTTCAGGGGAACACCGGGGAGCTGTACTTC CSVQGNTGELYF
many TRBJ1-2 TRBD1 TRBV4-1 TGCGCCAGCAGCCAAGCCCGGACAGGGAGGTATGGCTACACCTTC CASSQARTGRYGYTF
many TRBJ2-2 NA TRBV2 TGTGCCAGCAGGGACAGTAACACCGGGGAGCTGTTTTTT CASRDSNTGELFF
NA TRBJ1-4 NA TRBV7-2 TGTGCCAGCAGCTTAGAGGCCGACGCAACTAATGAAAAACTGTTTTTT CASSLEADATNEKLFF